The TCR beta chain under discussion was sequenced for a study of T cell responses to AZD1222 COVID-19 vaccine. The trim removed 2 bases at V and 4 bases at J, leaving 5 bases unmatched. The CDR3 covers 15 residues. CDR1 SGHTA and CDR2 FQGNSA come from the germline V gene. Profiling relied on immunoSEQ multiplex PCR, and the TCRdb table lists in-frame clones only, not all of them. This sample has 95,000 to 130,000 clones; approximately 85% occur once, and the top ten carry about 4%. The chain uses TRBV7-2 and TRBJ2-3; 8 bases line up with TRBD2. The sample consisted of peripheral blood, taken on day 0 of MenACWY control vaccination. This TCR was recovered from an adult in good health. The DNA of the CDR3 is TGTGCCAGCAGCTTACCCACTAGCGGCGCAGATACGCAGTATTTT. Its protein product is CASSLPTSGADTQYF. Together with reference TRBV7-2 and TRBJ2-3, the CDR3 gives the full variable domain: GAGVSQSPSNKVTEKGKDVELRCDPISGHTALYWYRQSLGQGLEFLIYFQGNSAPDKSGLPSDRFSAERTGGSVSTLTIQRTQQEDSAVYLCASSLPTSGADTQYFGPGTRLTVL.